This TCR beta chain was captured by sequencing in a study of breast tumors, draining lymph nodes, adjacent tissues. Turning to this clonotype: Its antigen remains unknown.

One entry per CDR3 protein results from TCRdb running MiXCR on the multiplex PCR reads. Among tens of thousands of distinct CDR3 sequences listed, 25% to 40% were seen once. Points from the study as a whole: Tumor and nontumor repertoires were significantly more similar in luminal-like than in basal-like breast cancer. That most tumor T cells come from lymph nodes remained unproven. Most tumor T cells seemingly derive from lymph node, then expand in tumor.

Germline lookup yields CDR1 MNHEY and CDR2 SVGEGT. The CDR3 has 14 amino acids. The germline V and J ends were trimmed by 6 bases and 0 bases, with 11 bases remaining between them. The sequencing input was breast tumor tissue. The chain uses TRBV6-2 or TRBV6-3 and TRBJ1-1; D is possibly TRBD1 (6 bases). The source of this sequence is a female donor with breast cancer. Some clones in this sample may be carry-over from other donors' samples. Written as DNA, the CDR3 is TGTGCCAGCAGACAGGGTAACATGAACACTGAAGCTTTCTTT. Amino acid sequence: CASRQGNMNTEAFF.